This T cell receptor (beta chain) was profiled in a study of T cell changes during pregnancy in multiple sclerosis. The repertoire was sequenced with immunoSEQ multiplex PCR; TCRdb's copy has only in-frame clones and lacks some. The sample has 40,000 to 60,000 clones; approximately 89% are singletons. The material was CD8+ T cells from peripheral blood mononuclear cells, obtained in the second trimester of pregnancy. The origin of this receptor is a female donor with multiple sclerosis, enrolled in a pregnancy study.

DNA of the CDR3: TGCAGCGTTGTTTGGCACATTCAGTACTTC. Protein: CSVVWHIQYF. The chain employs TRBV29-1 and TRBJ2-4; D is undetermined. Germline-derived CDR1 and CDR2 are SQVTM and ANQGSEA. This CDR3 is built from 10 residues. V dropped 4 bases and J dropped 8 bases, with 6 bases sitting between them.